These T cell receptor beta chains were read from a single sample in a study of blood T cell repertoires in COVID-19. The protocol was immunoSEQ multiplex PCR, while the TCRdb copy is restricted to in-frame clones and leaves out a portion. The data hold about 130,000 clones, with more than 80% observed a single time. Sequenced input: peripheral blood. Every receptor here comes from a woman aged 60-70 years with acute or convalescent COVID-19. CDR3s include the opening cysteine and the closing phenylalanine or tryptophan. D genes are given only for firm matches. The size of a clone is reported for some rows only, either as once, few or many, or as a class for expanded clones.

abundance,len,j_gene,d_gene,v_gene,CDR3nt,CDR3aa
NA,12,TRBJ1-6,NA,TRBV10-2,TGCGCCAGCAGTGGCTTGCGTTCACCCCTCCACTTT,CASSGLRSPLHF
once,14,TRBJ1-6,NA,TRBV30,TGTGCCTGGAGTCCGACGGTGGGGCCATCACCCCTCCACTTT,CAWSPTVGPSPLHF
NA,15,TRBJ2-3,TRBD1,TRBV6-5,TGTGCCAGCAGTAAGACAGGGTTATCCGCAGATACGCAGTATTTT,CASSKTGLSADTQYF
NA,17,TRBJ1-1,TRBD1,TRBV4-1,TGCGCCAGCAGCCAAACCGGGACAGGGCGGCTGAACACTGAAGCTTTCTTT,CASSQTGTGRLNTEAFF
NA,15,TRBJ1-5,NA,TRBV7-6,TGTGCCAGCAGCTTAAACCCGGGAAGCAATCAGCCCCAGCATTTT,CASSLNPGSNQPQHF
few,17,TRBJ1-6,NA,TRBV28,TGTGCCAGCAGTCCCCTTGGTGCAGGTCTCTATAATTCACCCCTCCACTTT,CASSPLGAGLYNSPLHF
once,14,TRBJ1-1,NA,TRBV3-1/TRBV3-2,TGTGCCAGCAGCCAAGCGACGGGGAAGACTGAAGCTTTCTTT,CASSQATGKTEAFF
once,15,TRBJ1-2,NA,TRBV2,TGTGCCAGCAGTGTCGCCCAGTCTTCGGGATATGGCTACACCTTC,CASSVAQSSGYGYTF
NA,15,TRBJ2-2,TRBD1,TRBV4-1,TGCGCCAGCAGCCAGGGACAGGGGTTAATCGGGGAGCTGTTTTTT,CASSQGQGLIGELFF
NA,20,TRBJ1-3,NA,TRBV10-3,TGTGCCATCAGCGCGCTGTGGACAGTGCCGGTAATGGGCTCTGGAAACACCATATATTTT,CAISALWTVPVMGSGNTIYF
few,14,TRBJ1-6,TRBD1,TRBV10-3,TGTGCCACGGGGGACAGGGTAGAACAATCACCCCTCCACTTT,CATGDRVEQSPLHF
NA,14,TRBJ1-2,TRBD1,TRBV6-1,TGTGCCAGCAGTGAAGGGACAGGGGTCTATGGCTACACCTTC,CASSEGTGVYGYTF
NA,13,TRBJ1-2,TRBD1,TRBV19,TGTGCCAGCAGTAGGGACAGCAACTATGGCTACACCTTC,CASSRDSNYGYTF
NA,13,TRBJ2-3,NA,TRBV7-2,TGTGCCAGCAGCTTAGTCGGCACAGATACGCAGTATTTT,CASSLVGTDTQYF
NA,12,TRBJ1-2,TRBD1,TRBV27,TGTGCCAGCAGGCAGGGGGGTTATGGCTACACCTTC,CASRQGGYGYTF
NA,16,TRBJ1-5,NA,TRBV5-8,TGTGCCAGCGGGGAGCAGGGGCTCGGGAGGGAAAAGCCCCAGCATTTT,CASGEQGLGREKPQHF
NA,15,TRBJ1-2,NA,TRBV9,TGTGCCAGCAGCGTAGAAAACGGTCTGAACTATGGCTACACCTTC,CASSVENGLNYGYTF
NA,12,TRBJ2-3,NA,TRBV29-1,TGCAGCGTCGTCCGGGTATGGGATACGCAGTATTTT,CSVVRVWDTQYF
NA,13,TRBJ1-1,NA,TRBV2,TGTGCCAGCAGTGAGTCTAGGAACACTGAAGCTTTCTTT,CASSESRNTEAFF
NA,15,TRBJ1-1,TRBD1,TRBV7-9,TGTGCCAGCAGCTTAAATCAGGGGGAGAGCACTGAAGCTTTCTTT,CASSLNQGESTEAFF
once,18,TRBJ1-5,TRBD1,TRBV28,TGTGCCAGCAGGCCCTCAACCGGGACAGACGATAGCAATCAGCCCCAGCATTTT,CASRPSTGTDDSNQPQHF
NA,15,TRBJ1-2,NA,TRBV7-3,TGTGCCAGCGGCCCCCCCACCCCAGGGGCGAGTGGCTACACCTTC,CASGPPTPGASGYTF
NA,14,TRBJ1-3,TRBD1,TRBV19,TGTGCCAGTGGCCTGGGACAGCCCGAAAACACCATATATTTT,CASGLGQPENTIYF
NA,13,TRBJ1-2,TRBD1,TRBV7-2,TGTGCCAGCAGCTTAGGGACAGGGCACGGCTACACCTTC,CASSLGTGHGYTF
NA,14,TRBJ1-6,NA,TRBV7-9,TGTGCCAGCAGCTTAGCGTCGGTTTATTCACCCCTCCACTTT,CASSLASVYSPLHF
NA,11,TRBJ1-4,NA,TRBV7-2,TGTGCCAGCAGTACCCGAGAAAGACTGTTTTTT,CASSTRERLFF
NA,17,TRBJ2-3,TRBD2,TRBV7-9,TGTGCCAGCAGCCCCTGGGGAGGGAGCGGTGGCACAGATACGCAGTATTTT,CASSPWGGSGGTDTQYF
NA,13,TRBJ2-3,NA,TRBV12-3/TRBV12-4,TGTGCCAGCAGTTCGCTAGCCGCAGATACGCAGTATTTT,CASSSLAADTQYF
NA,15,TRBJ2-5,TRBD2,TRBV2,TGTGCCAGCAGTGGAGACTCGACTAGCAAAGAGACCCAGTACTTC,CASSGDSTSKETQYF
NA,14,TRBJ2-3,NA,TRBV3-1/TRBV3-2,TGTGCCAGCAGCCCTTACGGGAGCACAGATACGCAGTATTTT,CASSPYGSTDTQYF
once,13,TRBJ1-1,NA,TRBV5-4,TGTGCCAGCAGCTATAGGGGGTCTGGTGAAGCTTTCTTT,CASSYRGSGEAFF
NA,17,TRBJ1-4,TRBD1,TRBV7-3,TGTGCCAGCAGCTCCTCCCCCTTGGACAGGGTTAATGAAAAACTGTTTTTT,CASSSSPLDRVNEKLFF
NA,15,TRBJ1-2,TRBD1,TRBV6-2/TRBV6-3,TGTGCCAGCAGTGTCGAGGGGGCTTACCGCTATGGCTACACCTTC,CASSVEGAYRYGYTF
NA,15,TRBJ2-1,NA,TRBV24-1,TGTGCCACCAGTGATTCCCGACAGGTCTACAATGAGCAGTTCTTC,CATSDSRQVYNEQFF
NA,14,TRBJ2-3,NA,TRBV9,TGTGCCAGCAGCGCCAGGGCATTCACAGATACGCAGTATTTT,CASSARAFTDTQYF
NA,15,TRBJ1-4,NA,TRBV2,TGTGCCAGCAGTGTGGCAAATCCCCGAAGTGAAAAACTGTTTTTT,CASSVANPRSEKLFF
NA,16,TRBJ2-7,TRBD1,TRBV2,TGTGCCAGCAGTGAAGCGCGACAGGGCTTTTACTACGAGCAGTACTTC,CASSEARQGFYYEQYF
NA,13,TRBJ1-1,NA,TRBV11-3,TGTGCCAGCAGCTTTGGGGGCGGCACTGAAGCTTTCTTT,CASSFGGGTEAFF
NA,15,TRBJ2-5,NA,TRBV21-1,TGTGCCAGCAGCAAAGGGGGCACCCCACAAGAGACCCAGTACTTC,CASSKGGTPQETQYF
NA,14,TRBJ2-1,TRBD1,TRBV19,TGTGCCAGTGGGACAGCTGGGATGTACAATGAGCAGTTCTTC,CASGTAGMYNEQFF
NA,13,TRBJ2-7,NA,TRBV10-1,TGCGCCAGCAGTGAGTCCGGACATTACGAGCAGTACTTC,CASSESGHYEQYF
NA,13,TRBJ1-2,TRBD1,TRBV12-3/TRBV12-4,TGTGCCAGCAGTCTTAGACAGGGCTATGGCTACACCTTC,CASSLRQGYGYTF
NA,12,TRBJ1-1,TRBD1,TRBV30,TGTGCCCTCGACAGGGGGGCCACTGAAGCTTTCTTT,CALDRGATEAFF
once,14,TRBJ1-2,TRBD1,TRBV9,TGTGCCAGCAGCCGACAGGGCAATAACTATGGCTACACCTTC,CASSRQGNNYGYTF
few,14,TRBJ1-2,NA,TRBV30,TGTGCCTGGACCCCCCTGGGGGCCAACTATGGCTACACCTTC,CAWTPLGANYGYTF
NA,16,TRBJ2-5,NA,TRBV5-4,TGTGCCAGCAGCTCTCTGCGCGACGGGAGCCGGGGGACCCAGTACTTC,CASSSLRDGSRGTQYF
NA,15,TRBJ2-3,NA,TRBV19,TGTGCCAGTAGTATAGCGTCCGGGACAACGGGTACGCAGTATTTT,CASSIASGTTGTQYF
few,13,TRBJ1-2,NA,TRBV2,TGTGCCAGCAGTGACAGGGAAAACTATGGCTACACCTTC,CASSDRENYGYTF
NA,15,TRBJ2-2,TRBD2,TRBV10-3,TGTGCCATCAGTTCACTAGCGGGGGTGACCGGGGAGCTGTTTTTT,CAISSLAGVTGELFF
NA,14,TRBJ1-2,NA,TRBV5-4,TGTGCCAGCAGCTTCGGGGGGCCCGGATATGGCTACACCTTC,CASSFGGPGYGYTF
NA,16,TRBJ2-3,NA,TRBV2,TGTGCCAGCAGAGCTAAAGGGGCTTCTCGCACAGATACGCAGTATTTT,CASRAKGASRTDTQYF
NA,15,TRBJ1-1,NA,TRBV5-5,TGTGCCAGCAGCCGCCTTAGGGGAACGAACACTGAAGCTTTCTTT,CASSRLRGTNTEAFF
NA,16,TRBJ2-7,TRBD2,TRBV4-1,TGCGCCAGCAGCCAAATTAGCGGGGTTAGCTCCTACGAGCAGTACTTC,CASSQISGVSSYEQYF
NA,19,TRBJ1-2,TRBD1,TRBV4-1,TGCGCCAGCAGGGCCGGGACAGGGGGTCGGTTGGGAGCTAACTATGGCTACACCTTC,CASRAGTGGRLGANYGYTF
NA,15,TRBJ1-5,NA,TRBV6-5,TGTGCCAGCAGCCAGTGGGGGGGGAGCAATCAGCCCCAGCATTTT,CASSQWGGSNQPQHF
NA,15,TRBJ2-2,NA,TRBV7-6,TGTGCCAGCAGCTTAGTACAGGGAGAAGGCGGGGAGCTGTTTTTT,CASSLVQGEGGELFF